The 19 T cell receptor beta chains listed next were all sequenced from one sample in a study of cytomegalovirus exposure and HLA in healthy donors. With 60 Vbeta and 13 Jbeta primers, the PCR was carried out. The repertoire was sequenced with immunoSEQ multiplex PCR; TCRdb's copy has only in-frame clones and lacks some. This sample has about 160,000 clones, with approximately 80% found just once. The sample was PBMCs. All receptors derive from a male donor in good health and CMV-seropositive.

The chain is built from TRBV5-1 and TRBJ2-1, with 13 bases aligning to TRBD2. Looked up from germline, CDR1 is SGHRS and CDR2 is YFSETQ. V lost 3 bases to trimming and J lost 7 bases; unmatched junction nucleotides: 16. The CDR3 spans 19 residues. The CDR3 DNA follows: TGCGCCAGCAGCTATTCCGGGACTAGCGGGACCCGTTTTCTGAATGAGCAGTTCTTC. Its protein product is CASSYSGTSGTRFLNEQFF.

V usage is TRBV5-4 and J usage is TRBJ1-6, with D maybe TRBD1 (6 bases). This CDR3 spans 15 amino acids. V lost 4 bases, J lost 7 bases, and 15 bases lay in between. CDR1 SGHNT and CDR2 YYREEE come from the germline V gene (reference sequence). CDR3 region: CASSKQAGENSPLHF. DNA for the CDR3: TGTGCCAGCAGCAAGCAGGCAGGGGAAAATTCACCCCTCCACTTT.

The chain recombines TRBV18 with TRBJ2-7; TRBD1 matches 7 bases. The V gene's germline CDR1 is KGHSH and CDR2 LQKENI. V shed 6 bases and J 3 bases; nucleotides not matched to a gene: 8. CDR3 length: 14 amino acids. The CDR3 DNA reads TGTGCCAGCTCGCCTTCTCGGGACAGCTACGAGCAGTACTTC. The encoded protein is CASSPSRDSYEQYF.

The V gene is TRBV6-1, the J gene TRBJ2-5; D is undetermined. This CDR3 is 13 amino acids long. V lost 5 bases and J 4 bases, leaving 11 bases between the germline ends. Per germline, CDR1 MNHNS and CDR2 SASEGT. The CDR3 region is CASSSWASETQYF. The CDR3 DNA reads as TGTGCCAGCAGTTCATGGGCTTCAGAGACCCAGTACTTC.

The chain joins TRBV28 to TRBJ1-1, with D perhaps TRBD1 (5 bases). V was shortened by 5 bases and J by 0 bases, with 13 bases between the two germline ends. The CDR3 has 15 amino acids. CDR1 is MDHEN and CDR2 is SYDVKM in the germline V gene. The CDR3 spells CASSLSWTMNTEAFF. The CDR3 DNA is TGTGCCAGCAGTCTTTCCTGGACAATGAACACTGAAGCTTTCTTT.

V is TRBV11-1 and J is TRBJ2-2, with D perhaps matching TRBD1 (5 bases). Germline V CDR1 and CDR2: SGHAT, FQDESV (reference sequence). The CDR3 loop spans 15 amino acids. Trimming removed 5 bases at V and 5 bases at J, with 15 bases between. CDR3 DNA sequence: TGTGCCAGCAGCGGGCGATACCAGGGAACCGGGGAGCTGTTTTTT. Its translation: CASSGRYQGTGELFF.

Details on this clone: At one end, the junction sequence differs from germline, possibly due to a read error. This chain connects TRBV7-9 to TRBJ2-7; the D gene is possibly TRBD2 (5 bases). Germline values: CDR1 SEHNR, CDR2 FQNEAQ (reference sequence). The CDR3 spans 16 residues. The CDR3 sequence: CSSSIGGARQLYEQYF. CDR3 DNA: TGTTCCAGCAGCATCGGAGGAGCAAGACAACTTTACGAGCAGTACTTC.

The chain links TRBV29-1 to TRBJ2-6, with D hard to call. This CDR3 spans 13 amino acids. The V and J ends lost 4 bases and 1 base respectively, with 5 bases between them. The V gene's germline CDR1 is SQVTM and CDR2 ANQGSEA. The CDR3 loop is CSVVQSGANVLTF. The CDR3 DNA reads as TGCAGCGTTGTCCAGTCTGGGGCCAACGTCCTGACTTTC.

V is TRBV29-1 and J is TRBJ1-3, with 7 bases fitting TRBD1. There are 13 residues in the CDR3. V shed 7 bases, J shed 2 bases, and the junction held 5 bases outside the gene matches. CDR1 SQVTM and CDR2 ANQGSEA come from the germline V gene. In nucleotides, the CDR3 is TGCAGCGCCCTAGGACAGGCTGGAAACACCATATATTTT. It specifies CSALGQAGNTIYF.

This chain links TRBV6-1 with TRBJ1-2; 11 bases fit TRBD1. The CDR3 consists of 13 residues. Germline-derived CDR1 and CDR2 are MNHNS and SASEGT. Losses at the gene ends were 8 bases for V and 1 base for J; bases not matched to a gene: 0. The CDR3: CASGTGGNYGYTF. CDR3 sequence (DNA): TGTGCCAGCGGGACAGGGGGTAACTATGGCTACACCTTC.

This chain connects TRBV6-5 to TRBJ1-3; no firm D call. Germline CDR1 is MNHEY and CDR2 is SVGAGI. This CDR3 contains 14 residues. Trimming pared 5 bases from V and 0 bases from J, leaving 8 bases between. The CDR3 here is CASSGLDSGNTIYF. Written as DNA, the CDR3 is TGTGCCAGCAGTGGACTGGACTCTGGAAACACCATATATTTT.

This chain connects TRBV5-1 to TRBJ2-1; tentative D call: TRBD2 (5 bases). This CDR3 is built from 16 residues. Germline CDR1 reads SGHRS; CDR2 reads YFSETQ. V was shortened by 4 bases and J by 7 bases, with 21 bases between the two germline ends. The CDR3: CASSDRRDTADNEQFF. The DNA of the CDR3 is TGCGCCAGCAGCGACCGCCGGGATACCGCGGATAATGAGCAGTTCTTC.

V usage is TRBV30 and J usage is TRBJ1-4, with 9 positions matching TRBD1. This CDR3 contains 18 residues. In germline, CDR1 is GTSNPN, CDR2 SVGIG (reference sequence). V trimming: 2 bases; J trimming: 7 bases; junction bases outside the gene matches: 17. The CDR3 protein is CAWSITQGARSRGEKLFF. CDR3 nucleotide sequence: TGTGCCTGGAGTATTACACAGGGGGCGCGAAGTCGCGGTGAAAAACTGTTTTTT.

The chain links TRBV27 to TRBJ2-1; the match to TRBD2 covers 14 bases. Per germline, CDR1 MNHEY and CDR2 SMNVEV (reference sequence). CDR3 size: 13 residues. The V and J ends lost 10 bases and 7 bases, in that order; junction bases with no gene match: 3. CDR3 sequence reads: CATRLAGGNEQFF. The CDR3 DNA reads TGTGCCACCCGACTAGCGGGAGGGAATGAGCAGTTCTTC.

The rearrangement uses TRBV10-3 and TRBJ2-7, with 14 positions matching TRBD2. V gave up 6 bases and J gave up 5 bases; unmatched junction bases: 3. The CDR3 has 14 amino acids. CDR1 is ENHRY, CDR2 SYGVKD, per germline. CDR3 protein: CAISGTSGSNEQYF. Written as DNA, the CDR3 is TGTGCCATCAGCGGGACTAGCGGGAGTAACGAGCAGTACTTC.

The V gene is TRBV14, the J gene TRBJ2-5, with a tentative D call TRBD2 (6 bases). This CDR3 region has 15 residues. V was cut by 1 base and J by 5 bases, with 14 bases left in between. The germline gives CDR1 SGHDN, CDR2 FVKESK. The CDR3 region is CASSQGLWEEETQYF. The CDR3 coding sequence is TGTGCCAGCAGCCAAGGCCTATGGGAGGAGGAGACCCAGTACTTC.

This clone has a single count. This chain connects TRBV6-5 to TRBJ2-1; the match to TRBD2 covers 11 bases. Germline CDR1 MNHEY, CDR2 SVGAGI. V trimming: 6 bases; J trimming: 4 bases; junction bases outside the gene matches: 5. The CDR3 spans 15 residues. The CDR3 sequence is CASSSGTSGYNEQFF. Here the CDR3 DNA reads TGTGCCAGCAGCTCCGGGACTAGCGGATACAATGAGCAGTTCTTC.

This chain connects TRBV19 to TRBJ2-2; 10 nucleotides line up with TRBD1. The V and J ends lost 5 bases and 0 bases, in that order; junction bases with no gene match: 3. There are 16 residues in the CDR3. The germline gives CDR1 LNHDA, CDR2 SQIVND (reference sequence). The CDR3 loop is CASSPGQGANTGELFF. CDR3 sequence (DNA): TGTGCCAGTAGTCCTGGACAGGGGGCGAACACCGGGGAGCTGTTTTTT.

The chain has TRBV6-6 and TRBJ2-1, with a tentative D call TRBD1 (6 bases). Germline assignment: CDR1 MNHNY and CDR2 SVGAGI (reference sequence). This CDR3 comprises 11 residues. V was shortened by 7 bases and J by 10 bases, with 11 bases between the two germline ends. CDR3: CASTGAGEQFF. The DNA for the CDR3 is TGTGCCAGCACAGGGGCTGGAGAGCAGTTCTTC.